This T cell receptor (beta chain) came from a study of PD-1 blockade in classical Hodgkin lymphoma. Study-wide background: Patients were infused with nivolumab 3 mg/kg every 2 weeks.

The CDR3 runs 14 residues. The trim removed 5 bases at V and 10 bases at J, leaving 9 bases unmatched. CDR1 and CDR2 (germline): MDHEN, SYDVKM. With respect to this clone: What it binds is unknown.

Every single patient, without exception, relapsed after autologous stem cell transplantation, and brentuximab vedotin exposure varied. Clones were sequenced by immunoSEQ multiplex PCR, and TCRdb holds only the in-frame ones, with some missing. Of 35,000 to 50,000 clones in the sample, over 65% were seen once. The study, taken as a whole, reports: There was a significant rise in CD4+ TCR diversity by C4D1, with no such rise for CD8+. Patients excluded were those beginning nivolumab under 1 year after ASCT.

This chain connects TRBV28 to TRBJ2-1; 9 bases line up with TRBD1. Sequencing was performed on peripheral blood mononuclear cells (PBMCs), taken before the second cycle of nivolumab. This sequence originates from a human donor with classical Hodgkin lymphoma. The CDR3 spells CASSGDRVWREQFF. The CDR3 DNA is TGTGCCAGCAGTGGGGACAGGGTCTGGCGGGAGCAGTTCTTC.